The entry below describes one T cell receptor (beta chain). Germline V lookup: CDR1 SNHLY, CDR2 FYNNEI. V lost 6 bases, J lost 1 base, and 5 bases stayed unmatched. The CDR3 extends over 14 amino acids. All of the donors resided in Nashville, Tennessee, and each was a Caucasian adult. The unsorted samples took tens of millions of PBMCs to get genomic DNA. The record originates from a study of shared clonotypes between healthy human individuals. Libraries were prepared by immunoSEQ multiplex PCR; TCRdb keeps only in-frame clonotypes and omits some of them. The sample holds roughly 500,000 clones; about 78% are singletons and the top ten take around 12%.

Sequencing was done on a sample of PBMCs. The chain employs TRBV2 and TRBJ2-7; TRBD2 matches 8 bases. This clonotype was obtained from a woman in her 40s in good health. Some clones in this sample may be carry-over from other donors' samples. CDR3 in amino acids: CASRGGLVSYEQYF. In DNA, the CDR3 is TGTGCCAGCAGGGGGGGACTAGTATCCTACGAGCAGTACTTC. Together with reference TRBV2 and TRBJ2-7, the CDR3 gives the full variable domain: EPEVTQTPSHQVTQMGQEVILRCVPISNHLYFYWYRQILGQKVEFLVSFYNNEISEKSEIFDDQFSVERPDGSNFTLKIRSTKLEDSAMYFCASRGGLVSYEQYFGPGTRLTVT.